Shown below are 15 T cell receptor beta chains from a single sample sequenced in a study of control samples from healthy donors and cancer patients (dated by TCRdb to about 2020). Library construction relied on the immunoSEQ multiplex PCR assay. TCRdb limited this immuneACCESS table to in-frame rearrangements with V and J called. A share of clones is missing; checked studies link under half to unresolved V genes, and the rest is unexplained. Here the sample has approximately 120,000 clones; around 92% occur a single time. The ten most abundant clones make up less than 0.65% of the sample. The sequenced sample consisted of PBMCs. The receptors were sampled from an elderly man with head and neck cancer.

This clone was detected once. The gene calls are TRBV4-2 and TRBJ2-3, with TRBD1 matching 12 bases. Per the germline V gene, CDR1 is LGHNA and CDR2 is YNFKEQ. This CDR3 is built from 17 residues. V lost 4 bases and J lost 4; bases outside the gene matches: 9. CDR3 nucleotide sequence: TGTGCCAGCAGCCCCGGGGTCGGGACAGGGGGCGCAGATACGCAGTATTTT. Protein product: CASSPGVGTGGADTQYF.

V gene TRBV24-1 combines with J gene TRBJ2-1; 11 bases are shared with TRBD1. This CDR3 contains 17 residues. V lost 7 bases, J lost 0 bases, and 7 bases stayed unmatched. Germline CDR1 reads KGHDR; CDR2 reads SFDVKD. As DNA, the CDR3 is TGTGCCACCAGGGGGACAGGGGGGCCCATCTCCTACAATGAGCAGTTCTTC. It specifies CATRGTGGPISYNEQFF.

The V and J genes are TRBV6-4 and TRBJ2-1, with 7 bases identical to TRBD2. The germline V gene encodes CDR1 MRHNA and CDR2 SNTAGT. With 3 bases clipped from V and 7 bases from J, the junction kept 9 bases outside the gene matches. This CDR3 contains 15 residues. The CDR3 nucleotides read TGTGCCAGCAGTGAGTCTCTAGCGGAAACGAATGAGCAGTTCTTC. It yields the protein CASSESLAETNEQFF.

This chain connects TRBV5-1 to TRBJ2-3; D gene uncertain. Germline assignment: CDR1 SGHRS and CDR2 YFSETQ. The CDR3 has 14 residues. Between the trimmed V and J ends, which lost 0 bases and 2 bases, there was a span of 7 bases. CDR3 coding DNA: TGCGCCAGCAGCTTGGATGCCGCCACAGATACGCAGTATTTT. Protein product: CASSLDAATDTQYF.

The sample holds one count of this clone. This rearrangement joins TRBV27 to TRBJ2-7; D unresolved. The germline V gene encodes CDR1 MNHEY and CDR2 SMNVEV (reference sequence). Between the trimmed V and J ends, which lost 5 bases and 5 bases, there was a span of 13 bases. The CDR3 loop spans 13 amino acids. The CDR3: CASSLSRVDEQYF. The CDR3 DNA reads as TGTGCCAGCAGTCTTTCAAGGGTTGACGAGCAGTACTTC.

V and J are TRBV14 and TRBJ1-1, with D perhaps TRBD1 (6 bases). This CDR3 spans 13 amino acids. V was trimmed by 5 bases and J by 7 bases, leaving 14 bases between them. CDR1 is SGHDN and CDR2 is FVKESK in the germline V gene. The DNA for the CDR3 is TGTGCCAGCAGCGACAGGATAGGTGTTGAAGCTTTCTTT. This translates into CASSDRIGVEAFF.

The V gene is TRBV7-2, the J gene TRBJ2-7; 12 bases line up with TRBD2. CDR1 is SGHTA, CDR2 FQGNSA, per germline. CDR3 length: 15 amino acids. V gave up 5 bases and J gave up 4 bases; unmatched junction bases: 6. CDR3 bases: TGTGCCAGCAGCCCTCTAGCGGGAGGGAATTACGAGCAGTACTTC. It encodes CASSPLAGGNYEQYF.

The chain employs TRBV6-5 and TRBJ2-4; D not certain. Trimming took 4 bases from V and 7 from J, leaving 11 bases between them. This CDR3 has 13 residues. CDR1 and CDR2 (germline): MNHEY, SVGAGI. The CDR3 is CASSSPSVNIQYF. In nucleotides, the CDR3 is TGTGCCAGCAGTTCCCCCTCTGTGAACATTCAGTACTTC.

V gene TRBV9 combines with J gene TRBJ2-7, with a possible D match to TRBD2 (6 bases). The CDR3 covers 14 residues. V was pared by 5 bases and J by 3 bases, with 15 bases between. The germline gives CDR1 SGDLS, CDR2 YYNGEE. The CDR3: CASSQTSWFYEQYF. The CDR3 region has the DNA TGTGCCAGCAGTCAAACTAGCTGGTTCTACGAGCAGTACTTC.

The genes are TRBV7-2 and TRBJ2-5; TRBD2 agrees at 9 bases. The CDR3 has 14 residues. Germline assignment: CDR1 SGHTA and CDR2 FQGNSA. With V trimmed by 1 base and J by 5 bases, 2 bases remained unmatched. The CDR3 DNA is TGTGCCAGCAGCTTAGGGACTAGCGCGGAGACCCAGTACTTC. Its translation is CASSLGTSAETQYF.

The chain employs TRBV7-9 and TRBJ2-5, with 13 bases that match TRBD2. J was trimmed by 4 bases and V by 5 bases; bases with no gene match: 1. The CDR3 contains 14 residues. The V gene's germline CDR1 is SEHNR and CDR2 FQNEAQ (reference sequence). The CDR3 spells CASSGTSGIETQYF. DNA of the CDR3: TGTGCCAGCAGCGGGACTAGCGGGATAGAGACCCAGTACTTC.

The chain links TRBV5-4 to TRBJ1-4; D is possibly TRBD1 (5 bases). The V gene lost 5 bases and the J gene lost 5 bases, with 13 bases spanning the gap. Germline CDR1 reads SGHNT; CDR2 reads YYREEE (reference sequence). The CDR3 spans 14 residues. The CDR3 nucleotides are TGTGCCAGCAGAAGGGACGGAGGGAATGAAAAACTGTTTTTT. This codes for CASRRDGGNEKLFF.

The chain recombines TRBV18 with TRBJ2-7; tentative D call: TRBD2 (5 bases). This CDR3 is built from 15 residues. The germline V and J ends were trimmed by 3 bases and 6 bases, with 18 bases remaining between them. CDR1 and CDR2 from the germline V gene are KGHSH and LQKENI. The CDR3 loop is CASSPDSQLVSEQYF. The CDR3 nucleotides read TGTGCCAGCTCACCCGACTCACAACTAGTCTCCGAGCAGTACTTC.

This chain uses TRBV5-1 with TRBJ2-5; 14 positions agree with TRBD2. Germline CDR1 SGHRS, CDR2 YFSETQ. This CDR3 is built from 16 residues. After removal of 3 bases from V and 5 bases from J, the junction contained 6 bases not matched to a gene. The DNA of the CDR3 is TGCGCCAGCAGCTCCGGACTAGCGGGGGGCGGGGAGACCCAGTACTTC. Its translation: CASSSGLAGGGETQYF.

The chain carries TRBV10-3 and TRBJ1-2; D is uncertain. Germline values: CDR1 ENHRY, CDR2 SYGVKD. The CDR3 is 14 residues long. V lost 1 base to trimming and J lost 4 bases, with 10 bases between them. This CDR3 reads CAISEFEEVYGYTF. CDR3 nucleotides: TGTGCCATCAGTGAGTTCGAAGAGGTCTATGGCTACACCTTC.